Listed here are 22 T cell receptor beta chains from one sample, sequenced in a study of identical twins. Using its own MiXCR run on the 5' RACE reads, TCRdb lists one record per CDR3 protein. The table includes over 600,000 distinct CDR3 sequences, 21% detected once. The same data also contributed to another study, on T cells expressing NK-cell markers.

Material for sequencing was PBMCs. The receptors stem from a woman aged 18 to 35 in good health.

In this sample, this clonotype turned up a few times. The chain joins TRBV6-5 to TRBJ1-2; D may be TRBD1 (5 bases). The germline V gene has CDR1 MNHEY and CDR2 SVGAGI. Trimming cost V 10 bases and J 6 bases, with 12 bases left between them. The CDR3 contains 11 residues. The CDR3 DNA reads TGTGCCACCCGGTGGGGGGATGGCTACACCTTC. Translation: CATRWGDGYTF.

Only a few counts were recorded for this clonotype. V gene TRBV12-3 or TRBV12-4 combines with J gene TRBJ2-5, with 9 bases matching TRBD2. The CDR3 totals 14 residues. J lost 4 bases, V lost 3 bases, and 3 bases had no gene match. The CDR3 loop reads CASSFLAGSETQYF. The CDR3 DNA reads TGTGCCAGCAGTTTCCTAGCGGGGTCAGAGACCCAGTACTTC.

The table lists this clonotype with many counts. This chain connects TRBV12-3 or TRBV12-4 to TRBJ2-3, with D uncertain. The V and J ends lost 6 bases and 4 bases respectively, with 8 bases between them. CDR3 length equals 12 residues. The CDR3 region has the DNA TGTGCCAGCAGCTCCCGGGCAGATACGCAGTATTTT. Translation: CASSSRADTQYF.

This clonotype was seen more than once but under ten times. This chain connects TRBV7-6 to TRBJ2-7; a possible D gene is TRBD1 (6 bases). The CDR3 has 15 residues. CDR1 is SGHVS and CDR2 is FNYEAQ in the germline V gene. V was cut by 1 base and J by 3 bases, with 13 bases left in between. The CDR3 sequence: CASSLGQDPSYEQYF. The CDR3 DNA reads as TGTGCCAGCAGCTTAGGACAGGATCCTAGCTACGAGCAGTACTTC.

The chain couples TRBV29-1 to TRBJ2-7, with TRBD2 matching 7 bases. In germline, CDR1 is SQVTM, CDR2 ANQGSEA. With 3 bases clipped from V and 6 bases from J, the junction kept 11 bases outside the gene matches. The CDR3 is 14 residues long. Here the CDR3 reads CSVDLAEGHREQYF. CDR3 nucleotides: TGCAGCGTTGATCTAGCGGAAGGCCACCGCGAGCAGTACTTC.

The chain uses TRBV9 and TRBJ2-1; D tentatively fits TRBD1 or TRBD2 (5 bases each). CDR3 length equals 16 residues. The ends were cut back, 0 bases at V and 5 bases at J, with 15 bases in the middle. Germline CDR1 and CDR2: SGDLS and YYNGEE. The CDR3 protein is CASSVDPGTADNEQFF. The CDR3, as DNA: TGTGCCAGCAGCGTAGACCCGGGGACGGCCGACAATGAGCAGTTCTTC.

This clonotype was recorded a few times. The J gene is TRBJ1-5, the V gene TRBV6-5; D is unresolved. Deletions cut 6 bases from V and 2 bases from J, with 5 bases between. The CDR3 spans 12 residues. The germline CDR1 and CDR2 sequences are MNHEY and SVGAGI. DNA of the CDR3: TGTGCCAGCAGAGGAGGCAATCAGCCCCAGCATTTT. Translating it yields CASRGGNQPQHF.

This clonotype was seen only a few times. This CDR3 is CASSQWTDYEQYF. For the CDR3, the DNA is TGTGCCAGCAGCCAGTGGACTGACTACGAGCAGTACTTC. The chain has TRBV7-8 and TRBJ2-7; TRBD2 might be the D (5 bases). CDR3 length: 13 amino acids. Germline V lookup: CDR1 SGHVS, CDR2 FQNEAQ. V lost 5 bases and J 3 bases, leaving 11 bases between the germline ends.

The chain is built from TRBV12-3 or TRBV12-4 and TRBJ2-4, with D unresolved. The CDR3 covers 17 residues. V lost 2 bases and J 0 bases, leaving 14 bases between the germline ends. The CDR3 protein is CASSLLDYPLAKNIQYF. CDR3 nucleotides: TGTGCCAGCAGTTTATTGGATTACCCTCTAGCCAAAAACATTCAGTACTTC.

The chain combines TRBV24-1 with TRBJ2-1, with 15 bases matching TRBD2. The V gene's germline CDR1 is KGHDR and CDR2 SFDVKD. The CDR3 sequence is 18 residues long. Germline trimming cut 10 bases from V and 0 bases from J; bases unmatched to any gene: 9. CDR3 in amino acids: CATSGTSGGPTSYNEQFF. The CDR3 coding sequence is TGTGCCACTTCGGGGACTAGCGGGGGGCCAACCTCCTACAATGAGCAGTTCTTC.

This clonotype came up a few times. The chain joins TRBV20-1 to TRBJ2-4; TRBD1 is a possible D gene (5 bases). Trimming left V 0 bases short and J 0 bases short, with 21 bases between. The CDR3 loop spans 19 amino acids. The V gene's germline CDR1 is DFQATT and CDR2 SNEGSKA (reference sequence). Here the CDR3 reads CSARDPLRADLLAKNIQYF. CDR3 sequence (DNA): TGCAGTGCTAGAGATCCCCTCAGGGCCGACTTACTAGCCAAAAACATTCAGTACTTC.

The V gene is TRBV7-2, the J gene TRBJ2-5, with D perhaps TRBD1 (6 bases). Trimming left V 1 base short and J 5 bases short, with 11 bases between. The CDR3 is made up of 14 amino acids. CDR1 and CDR2 (germline): SGHTA, FQGNSA. CDR3 region: CASSLEQGRETQYF. The CDR3 DNA is TGTGCCAGCAGCTTAGAACAGGGTCGGGAGACCCAGTACTTC.

J is TRBJ2-1 and V is TRBV4-2; D not resolved. The length of the CDR3 is 15 residues. V was clipped by 2 bases and J by 4 bases, with 12 bases between them. The germline CDR1 and CDR2 sequences are LGHNA and YNFKEQ. The CDR3 DNA reads TGTGCCAGCAGCCAAAACTCCCCGGGTTACAATGAGCAGTTCTTC. Translated: CASSQNSPGYNEQFF.

This chain joins TRBV29-1 and TRBJ2-6, with D tentatively TRBD1 or TRBD2 (5 bases each). The V and J ends lost 8 bases and 0 bases respectively, with 11 bases between them. This CDR3 region has 14 residues. In germline, CDR1 is SQVTM, CDR2 ANQGSEA. The CDR3 nucleotides read TGCAGCTCCCTGGGGGACTCTGGGGCCAACGTCCTGACTTTC. This encodes CSSLGDSGANVLTF.

The chain is built from TRBV7-9 and TRBJ2-7, with 7 nucleotides matching TRBD1. J was trimmed by 6 bases and V by 5 bases; bases with no gene match: 10. The V gene's germline CDR1 is SEHNR and CDR2 FQNEAQ (reference sequence). This CDR3 contains 14 residues. CDR3 DNA sequence: TGTGCCAGCAGCGCCGTCTCGGGACAGATCGAGCAGTACTTC. It yields the protein CASSAVSGQIEQYF.

This clonotype was found many times. The chain combines TRBV29-1 with TRBJ2-7, with TRBD1 identical over 9 bases. This CDR3 has 14 residues. The V and J ends lost 3 bases and 2 bases, in that order; junction bases with no gene match: 5. The germline V gene encodes CDR1 SQVTM and CDR2 ANQGSEA. The CDR3 nucleotides read TGCAGCGTTGAGGACAGGGGAGAACCCTACGAGCAGTACTTC. Translating gives CSVEDRGEPYEQYF.

J is TRBJ2-7 and V is TRBV14; D uncertain. The V end lost 0 bases, the J end lost 2 bases, and 8 bases lay between the germline ends. This CDR3 contains 14 residues. CDR1 SGHDN and CDR2 FVKESK come from the germline V gene. CDR3 protein: CASSQELRTYEQYF. Here the CDR3 DNA reads TGTGCCAGCAGCCAAGAGTTGAGAACCTACGAGCAGTACTTC.

This clonotype was seen a handful of times. V is TRBV20-1 and J is TRBJ1-5; possibly TRBD1 for D (5 bases). Trimming left V 4 bases short and J 9 bases short, with 16 bases between. The CDR3 has 13 residues. Looked up from germline, CDR1 is DFQATT and CDR2 is SNEGSKA (reference sequence). CDR3: CSAMAGRDGPQHF. The DNA of the CDR3 is TGCAGTGCTATGGCAGGGAGGGACGGGCCCCAGCATTTT.

The V gene is TRBV10-1, the J gene TRBJ2-7; 10 positions match TRBD2. Germline V gene data show CDR1 as WNHNN and CDR2 as SYGVQD (reference sequence). This CDR3 contains 17 residues. V was pared by 2 bases and J by 2 bases, with 9 bases of the junction left unmatched. CDR3 loop: CASSEPSLAGEAYEQYF. The CDR3 DNA follows: TGCGCCAGCAGTGAGCCCTCTCTAGCGGGAGAAGCCTACGAGCAGTACTTC.

This clonotype was counted only a few times. The DNA of the CDR3 is TGTGCTAGTGGCCTAGGACAGGGTAGGGGCTACACCTTC. Its protein product is CASGLGQGRGYTF. The chain joins TRBV12-5 to TRBJ1-2, with 8 bases fitting TRBD1. Germline loops: CDR1 LGHNT, CDR2 FRNRAP. The J segment lost 8 bases and the V segment lost 6 bases, leaving 8 bases of the junction unmatched. This CDR3 has 13 amino acids.

In DNA, the CDR3 is TGTGCCAGCAGCTCATTCAACAGGGGGTCCCACGAGCAGTACTTC. This gives the protein CASSSFNRGSHEQYF. The chain carries TRBV11-2 and TRBJ2-7, with 8 bases that match TRBD1. Germline values: CDR1 SGHAT, CDR2 FQNNGV. V lost 4 bases and J lost 5; bases outside the gene matches: 10. The CDR3 runs to 15 residues.

This clonotype was observed a few times. This chain connects TRBV20-1 to TRBJ2-7; 7 bases are a match to TRBD2. The J segment lost 3 bases and the V segment lost 5 bases, leaving 13 bases of the junction unmatched. Germline lookup yields CDR1 DFQATT and CDR2 SNEGSKA (reference sequence). CDR3 size: 15 residues. CDR3: CSAPLTRRGSYEQYF. CDR3 sequence (DNA): TGCAGTGCTCCTCTTACTAGGCGGGGGAGCTACGAGCAGTACTTC.